Each of the 32 T cell receptor beta chains below was sequenced from the same sample in a study of blood T cell repertoires in COVID-19. The protocol was immunoSEQ multiplex PCR, while the TCRdb copy is restricted to in-frame clones and leaves out a portion. The data contain 250,000 to 350,000 clones, over 80% of them singletons. Material for sequencing was PBMCs or T cells enriched from blood (not recorded which). Receptor source: a woman between 18 and 29 years old who had recovered from COVID-19.

The genes are TRBV7-7 and TRBJ2-2, with 9 bases aligning to TRBD2. Per the germline V gene, CDR1 is SSHAT and CDR2 is FNYEAQ (reference sequence). The CDR3 length is 16 residues. The trim removed 2 bases at V and 4 bases at J, leaving 5 bases unmatched. For the CDR3, the DNA is TGTGCCAGCAGCTTAAGCGCGGGGGGGATCACCGGGGAGCTGTTTTTT. Its protein product is CASSLSAGGITGELFF.

J is TRBJ2-7 and V is TRBV5-6; 13 nucleotides line up with TRBD2. The germline CDR1 and CDR2 sequences are SGHDT and YYEEEE. The CDR3 loop spans 18 amino acids. Trimming at V came to 4 bases and at J to 5 bases, leaving 15 bases not matched to a gene. The CDR3 region is CASSPNQGLAGVSDEQYF. The DNA for the CDR3 is TGTGCCAGCAGCCCAAATCAAGGACTAGCGGGAGTGAGTGACGAGCAGTACTTC.

This sequence joins TRBV9 and TRBJ2-7; 9 nucleotides match TRBD1. J gave up 5 bases and V 1 base, and 7 bases lay outside the gene matches. The CDR3 runs 15 residues. The V gene's germline CDR1 is SGDLS and CDR2 YYNGEE. CDR3 sequence (DNA): TGTGCCAGCAGCGTAACCGGGACAGGGTTCGACGAGCAGTACTTC. It specifies CASSVTGTGFDEQYF.

This chain uses TRBV5-1 with TRBJ1-6; D call uncertain. Germline loops: CDR1 SGHRS, CDR2 YFSETQ. Trimming removed 0 bases at V and 7 bases at J, with 8 bases between. The CDR3 loop spans 14 amino acids. CDR3 bases: TGCGCCAGCAGCTTGGTGGGCGAGAATTCACCCCTCCACTTT. It specifies CASSLVGENSPLHF.

Comment on this clone: Distinct nucleotide sequences in the sample also encode this CDR3. The chain recombines TRBV12-3 or TRBV12-4 with TRBJ2-3; D is uncertain. CDR3 length equals 13 residues. Trimming left V 3 bases short and J 3 bases short, with 7 bases between. CDR3 coding DNA: TGTGCCAGCAGTTTGGCGGCAACAGATACGCAGTATTTT. Translating gives CASSLAATDTQYF.

The J gene is TRBJ2-7, the V gene TRBV30; tentative D call: TRBD1 (5 bases). Trimming took off 0 bases at V and 4 bases at J, with 16 bases between the two ends. CDR1 is GTSNPN and CDR2 is SVGIG in the germline V gene (reference sequence). The CDR3 has 15 residues. CDR3 amino acids: CAWSVRGQVGYEQYF. The DNA for the CDR3 is TGTGCCTGGAGTGTAAGGGGCCAGGTAGGGTACGAGCAGTACTTC.

The chain couples TRBV27 to TRBJ1-2; a possible D gene is TRBD1 (5 bases). There are 13 residues in the CDR3. CDR1 is MNHEY, CDR2 SMNVEV, per germline (reference sequence). V gave up 7 bases and J gave up 8 bases, with 17 bases separating them. The CDR3 here is CASTSSGVYGYTF. CDR3 sequence (DNA): TGTGCCAGCACCTCGTCGGGGGTTTACGGCTACACCTTC.

The rearrangement uses TRBV6-5 and TRBJ1-3; 8 bases agree with TRBD1. The germline CDR1 and CDR2 sequences are MNHEY and SVGAGI. Trimming cost V 6 bases and J 2 bases; bases outside gene matches: 3. This CDR3 spans 14 amino acids. For the CDR3, the DNA is TGTGCCAGCAGGCCGGACAGGGCTGGAAACACCATATATTTT. This sequence encodes CASRPDRAGNTIYF.

The chain carries TRBV20-1 and TRBJ2-7; D is uncertain. V was cut by 3 bases and J by 7 bases, with 10 bases left in between. Per germline, CDR1 DFQATT and CDR2 SNEGSKA (reference sequence). CDR3 length equals 11 residues. CDR3: CSARRLREQYF. CDR3 in DNA: TGCAGTGCTAGGAGACTGCGGGAGCAGTACTTC.

The chain recombines TRBV19 with TRBJ1-1, with D unclear. The V gene lost 8 bases and the J gene lost 7 bases, with 8 bases spanning the gap. Germline assignment: CDR1 LNHDA and CDR2 SQIVND (reference sequence). The CDR3 runs 10 residues. DNA for the CDR3: TGTGCCAGTGCGGCAATTGAAGCTTTCTTT. This gives the protein CASAAIEAFF.

The chain couples TRBV11-2 to TRBJ2-7; possible D gene TRBD2, 6 bases. Trimming took off 0 bases at V and 2 bases at J, with 14 bases between the two ends. The CDR3 length is 16 residues. Germline CDR1 reads SGHAT; CDR2 reads FQNNGV. CDR3 loop: CASSLDGGAGAYEQYF. CDR3 nucleotides: TGTGCCAGCAGCTTAGATGGGGGAGCGGGTGCCTACGAGCAGTACTTC.

This CDR3 reads CASSQEATDTQYF. The CDR3 DNA sequence: TGTGCCAGCAGCCAAGAAGCGACAGATACGCAGTATTTT. The chain uses TRBV4-2 and TRBJ2-3; no firm D call. The germline CDR1 and CDR2 sequences are LGHNA and YNFKEQ. The CDR3 length is 13 residues. Trimming left V 0 bases short and J 3 bases short, with 4 bases between.

The gene calls are TRBV5-4 and TRBJ2-6, with D uncertain. V gave up 3 bases and J gave up 0 bases, with 13 bases separating them. Germline values: CDR1 SGHNT, CDR2 YYREEE (reference sequence). The CDR3 extends over 17 amino acids. The CDR3 protein is CASSSDRVSSGANVLTF. CDR3 DNA: TGTGCCAGCAGCTCCGACCGGGTTAGCTCTGGGGCCAACGTCCTGACTTTC.

This clone was picked up a small number of times. The chain uses TRBV5-1 and TRBJ2-2; 7 bases align to TRBD2. Germline CDR1 SGHRS, CDR2 YFSETQ. This CDR3 has 17 residues. V shed 0 bases and J 1 base; nucleotides not matched to a gene: 6. CDR3 DNA sequence: TGCGCCAGCAGCTTGGTTAGCGGGCGAATGAACACCGGGGAGCTGTTTTTT. It specifies CASSLVSGRMNTGELFF. Combining the CDR3 with reference TRBV5-1 and TRBJ2-2 gives the whole variable domain KAGVTQTPRYLIKTRGQQVTLSCSPISGHRSVSWYQQTPGQGLQFLFEYFSETQRNKGNFPGRFSGRQFSNSRSEMNVSTLELGDSALYLCASSLVSGRMNTGELFFGEGSRLTVL.

The V gene is TRBV29-1, the J gene TRBJ2-1, with 7 bases lining up with TRBD1. Germline V lookup: CDR1 SQVTM, CDR2 ANQGSEA. CDR3 size: 13 residues. J was trimmed by 3 bases and V by 6 bases; bases with no gene match: 5. CDR3 in DNA: TGCAGCGTGTCCGGGACAGTCTACAATGAGCAGTTCTTC. Translated: CSVSGTVYNEQFF.

V gene TRBV30 combines with J gene TRBJ1-1; D might be TRBD1 (6 bases). CDR1 and CDR2 (germline): GTSNPN, SVGIG (reference sequence). Trimming took off 2 bases at V and 0 bases at J, with 13 bases between the two ends. The CDR3 totals 15 residues. CDR3: CAWSPGHRLNTEAFF. CDR3 nucleotides: TGTGCCTGGAGTCCGGGACACCGACTGAACACTGAAGCTTTCTTT. Looking up the rest from reference TRBV30 and TRBJ1-1 gives the full variable domain: SQTIHQWPATLVQPVGSPLSLECTVEGTSNPNLYWYRQAAGRGLQLLFYSVGIGQISSEVPQNLSASRPQDRQFILSSKKLLLSDSGFYLCAWSPGHRLNTEAFFGQGTRLTVV.

J is TRBJ2-7 and V is TRBV24-1, with 7 bases lining up with TRBD2. The germline CDR1 and CDR2 sequences are KGHDR and SFDVKD. V dropped 4 bases and J dropped 4; count of bases not matched to a gene: 9. The CDR3 extends over 15 amino acids. CDR3 residues: CATSEGTTRIYEQYF. CDR3 coding DNA: TGTGCCACCAGTGAAGGGACTACGAGGATATACGAGCAGTACTTC.

The chain couples TRBV7-9 to TRBJ1-4; 8 nucleotides line up with TRBD1. Germline CDR1 and CDR2: SEHNR and FQNEAQ (reference sequence). J was trimmed by 8 bases and V by 5 bases; bases with no gene match: 10. This CDR3 region has 15 residues. CDR3 sequence reads: CASSLGQGGEEKLFF. DNA of the CDR3: TGTGCCAGCAGCCTAGGACAGGGCGGGGAGGAAAAACTGTTTTTT.

J is TRBJ1-2 and V is TRBV20-1; a possible D gene is TRBD1 (6 bases). Germline assignment: CDR1 DFQATT and CDR2 SNEGSKA (reference sequence). Deletions cut 3 bases from V and 6 bases from J, with 29 bases between. This CDR3 is 18 amino acids long. The DNA of the CDR3 is TGCAGTGCTAGTGGAGGGGTGGGGGCAGGGTCTGGTCTCGATGGCTACACCTTC. Translated: CSASGGVGAGSGLDGYTF.

The rearrangement joins TRBV2 to TRBJ1-2, with 9 positions matching TRBD1. The CDR3 has 12 residues. The V gene end was trimmed by 11 bases and the J gene end by 4 bases; junction bases not matched to a gene: 5. Germline CDR1 is SNHLY and CDR2 is FYNNEI. In DNA form, the CDR3 reads TGTGCCCTTACGGACAGGGGCTATGGCTACACCTTC. Its protein product is CALTDRGYGYTF.

The rearrangement joins TRBV27 to TRBJ1-1, with 9 positions matching TRBD1. Germline V CDR1 and CDR2: MNHEY, SMNVEV (reference sequence). V shed 11 bases and J 1 base; nucleotides not matched to a gene: 8. CDR3 length: 14 residues. The DNA for the CDR3 is TGTGCCTCCGGGTGGGGACAGGGGAACACTGAAGCTTTCTTT. It translates to CASGWGQGNTEAFF.

V gene TRBV30 combines with J gene TRBJ2-5; D may be TRBD2 (6 bases). Germline loops: CDR1 GTSNPN, CDR2 SVGIG (reference sequence). Trimming left V 0 bases short and J 4 bases short, with 9 bases between. CDR3 length: 13 amino acids. CDR3 DNA sequence: TGTGCCTGGAGTGTAGACGGGGGAGAGACCCAGTACTTC. This translates into CAWSVDGGETQYF.

The chain uses TRBV30 and TRBJ1-2; weak D call: TRBD1 (6 bases). Trimming shortened V by 3 bases and J by 4 bases, and 15 bases separated the two germline ends. Germline V gives CDR1 GTSNPN, CDR2 SVGIG (reference sequence). This CDR3 contains 14 residues. CDR3 sequence reads: CAWSPMDSGYGYTF. For the CDR3, the DNA is TGTGCCTGGAGCCCTATGGACAGCGGCTATGGCTACACCTTC. The full variable domain, rest sourced from reference TRBV30 and TRBJ1-2, is SQTIHQWPATLVQPVGSPLSLECTVEGTSNPNLYWYRQAAGRGLQLLFYSVGIGQISSEVPQNLSASRPQDRQFILSSKKLLLSDSGFYLCAWSPMDSGYGYTFGSGTRLTVV.

The chain employs TRBV12-3 or TRBV12-4 and TRBJ1-2, with no clear D. Between the trimmed V and J ends, which lost 2 bases and 2 bases, there was a span of 6 bases. The CDR3 has 13 amino acids. This chain's CDR3 is CASSLKANYGYTF. CDR3 DNA: TGTGCCAGCAGTTTAAAAGCAAACTATGGCTACACCTTC.

V is TRBV19 and J is TRBJ2-1; 11 nucleotides match TRBD2. The CDR3 sequence is 15 residues long. Germline V gene lookup returns CDR1 LNHDA and CDR2 SQIVND (reference sequence). V gave up 3 bases and J gave up 7 bases; unmatched junction bases: 5. The CDR3 sequence is CASSIVAGGPNEQFF. The CDR3 DNA reads TGTGCCAGTAGTATTGTAGCGGGAGGGCCGAATGAGCAGTTCTTC.

This rearrangement joins TRBV20-1 to TRBJ1-2; D is uncertain. The CDR3 length is 11 residues. Germline V gives CDR1 DFQATT, CDR2 SNEGSKA (reference sequence). V lost 3 bases and J 3 bases, leaving 5 bases between the germline ends. CDR3 loop: CSASADYGYTF. DNA of the CDR3: TGCAGTGCTAGTGCAGACTATGGCTACACCTTC.

V gene TRBV27 combines with J gene TRBJ2-2; tentative D call: TRBD1 (6 bases). Trimming stripped 4 bases from V and 4 bases from J, with 10 bases between. CDR3 length: 14 residues. Germline V gives CDR1 MNHEY, CDR2 SMNVEV (reference sequence). CDR3 region: CASSWTASTGELFF. The CDR3 DNA reads as TGTGCCAGCAGTTGGACAGCTTCCACCGGGGAGCTGTTTTTT.

The rearrangement links TRBV7-2 to TRBJ2-7, with 8 bases aligning to TRBD1. With V trimmed by 5 bases and J by 4 bases, 7 bases remained unmatched. CDR1 and CDR2 (germline): SGHTA, FQGNSA. This CDR3 contains 14 residues. CDR3 nucleotide sequence: TGTGCCAGCAGCACAGGGACAGGTCAGTACGAGCAGTACTTC. Protein sequence: CASSTGTGQYEQYF.

This chain's CDR3 is CASSLGILEGGEFF. CDR3 nucleotides: TGCGCCAGCAGCTTGGGGATTCTCGAGGGCGGGGAGTTCTTC. The chain links TRBV5-1 to TRBJ2-1, with D tentatively TRBD2 (6 bases). The germline V and J ends were trimmed by 0 bases and 14 bases, with 18 bases remaining between them. CDR1 is SGHRS and CDR2 is YFSETQ in the germline V gene. CDR3 length equals 14 residues.

This clone appeared a few times. The chain couples TRBV25-1 to TRBJ1-6; D is unclear. Germline V CDR1 and CDR2: MGHDK, SYGVNS. Trimming removed 1 base at V and 6 bases at J, with 4 bases between. The CDR3 is 13 amino acids. CDR3 nucleotides: TGTGCCAGCAGTGAATCCCTTAATTCACCCCTCCACTTT. The encoded protein is CASSESLNSPLHF.

The chain uses TRBV25-1 and TRBJ2-3; 7 nucleotides align to TRBD2. The V and J ends lost 4 bases and 3 bases, in that order; junction bases with no gene match: 7. CDR1 MGHDK and CDR2 SYGVNS come from the germline V gene. The CDR3 has 15 residues. The CDR3 DNA reads TGTGCCAGCAGTGGAGCGGCGGGAGAGACAGATACGCAGTATTTT. Translated, it gives CASSGAAGETDTQYF.

This chain connects TRBV7-3 to TRBJ2-7; D might be TRBD1 (6 bases). The germline V gene encodes CDR1 SGHTA and CDR2 FQGTGA. The CDR3 consists of 17 residues. V was clipped by 6 bases and J by 4 bases, with 25 bases between them. The CDR3: CASSPPGSAGVGYEQYF. The CDR3 region has the DNA TGTGCCAGCAGTCCCCCGGGTTCGGCAGGGGTAGGGTACGAGCAGTACTTC.